Below are 2 T cell receptor beta chains sequenced from a single sample in a study of cytomegalovirus exposure and HLA in healthy donors. Some clones are missing from TCRdb's copy, which holds only in-frame ones; the method was immunoSEQ multiplex PCR. The sample contains around 180,000 clones, more than 75% of which appear only once. Source material: PBMCs. The origin of the receptors is a man aged 18-30 years in good health and CMV-seropositive.

The V and J genes are TRBV29-1 and TRBJ2-7; 7 nucleotides align to TRBD1. V lost 6 bases to trimming and J lost 6 bases; unmatched junction nucleotides: 8. In germline, CDR1 is SQVTM, CDR2 ANQGSEA. There are 12 residues in the CDR3. The CDR3 region is CSVLVQGIEQYF. As DNA, the CDR3 is TGCAGCGTCCTGGTACAGGGGATCGAGCAGTACTTC.

The V gene is TRBV6-1, the J gene TRBJ2-2; 10 positions match TRBD2. The CDR3 loop spans 15 amino acids. Looked up from germline, CDR1 is MNHNS and CDR2 is SASEGT. V shed 7 bases and J 2 bases; nucleotides not matched to a gene: 4. CDR3 bases: TGTGCCAGCATTTGGACTAGCGGAAACACCGGGGAGCTGTTTTTT. It translates to CASIWTSGNTGELFF.